The 29 T cell receptor beta chains below all came from one sample that was sequenced in a study of shared clonotypes between healthy human individuals. Data came from immunoSEQ multiplex PCR; TCRdb stores just in-frame clones and leaves some out. The top ten clones hold over 0.12% of a sample with roughly 2.6 million clones, more than 80% of them seen once. Sequencing was performed on naive CD4+ T cells sorted from blood. Subset: CD45RA+ positively selected. The receptor set was obtained from a man aged 18-30 years in good health.

This clone was counted a single time. The chain uses TRBV2 and TRBJ2-1, with TRBD2 as a possible D gene (5 bases). The V end was cut by 6 bases, the J end by 5 bases, with 14 bases between. This CDR3 is built from 14 residues. CDR1 and CDR2 (germline): SNHLY, FYNNEI. The DNA for the CDR3 is TGTGCCAGCAGCTGGACTTATGTCAACAATGAGCAGTTCTTC. Its translation is CASSWTYVNNEQFF.

This chain uses TRBV30 with TRBJ2-7, with D possibly being TRBD1 (5 bases). Germline V gene data show CDR1 as GTSNPN and CDR2 as SVGIG (reference sequence). The ends were cut back, 0 bases at V and 3 bases at J, with 9 bases in the middle. The length of the CDR3 is 13 residues. The CDR3 nucleotides read TGTGCCTGGAGTGTAAACAGGCACTACGAGCAGTACTTC. Protein product: CAWSVNRHYEQYF.

The chain combines TRBV6-1 with TRBJ2-2; D is unresolved. The CDR3 has 15 residues. Trimming removed 1 base from V and 2 bases from J, with 8 bases in between. Germline CDR1 and CDR2: MNHNS and SASEGT. The CDR3 coding sequence is TGTGCCAGCAGTGAAGTCAGCCTAAACACCGGGGAGCTGTTTTTT. This sequence encodes CASSEVSLNTGELFF.

The CDR3 region is CASSLVPGYTGELFF. The CDR3 DNA reads as TGTGCCAGCAGCTTAGTACCGGGCTACACCGGGGAGCTGTTTTTT. This chain joins TRBV7-9 and TRBJ2-2; D remains ambiguous. Germline assignment: CDR1 SEHNR and CDR2 FQNEAQ (reference sequence). This CDR3 has 15 amino acids. Trimming stripped 1 base from V and 3 bases from J, with 9 bases between.

Regarding this clone: Other DNA sequences in the sample encode the same CDR3. The chain combines TRBV10-3 with TRBJ1-4; D is uncertain. The CDR3 is 13 amino acids. The V gene's germline CDR1 is ENHRY and CDR2 SYGVKD. Trimming shortened V by 3 bases and J by 2 bases, and 4 bases separated the two germline ends. CDR3 sequence reads: CAISDSTNEKLFF. CDR3 sequence (DNA): TGTGCCATCAGTGACAGTACTAATGAAAAACTGTTTTTT.

The chain combines TRBV6-5 with TRBJ1-1; 11 bases map to TRBD1. This CDR3 contains 13 residues. The germline V gene encodes CDR1 MNHEY and CDR2 SVGAGI. V shed 7 bases, J shed 4 bases, and the junction held 2 bases outside the gene matches. In DNA form, the CDR3 reads TGTGCCAGCACCGGGACAGGGGGCACTGAAGCTTTCTTT. As protein: CASTGTGGTEAFF.

This clone was recorded once. This chain uses TRBV19 with TRBJ2-3; 13 bases align to TRBD2. Trimming cost V 5 bases and J 6 bases; bases outside gene matches: 14. Looked up from germline, CDR1 is LNHDA and CDR2 is SQIVND (reference sequence). The CDR3 totals 18 residues. CDR3: CASSFGTSGMKLRDTQYF. Written as DNA, the CDR3 is TGTGCCAGTAGTTTCGGGACTAGCGGGATGAAACTCCGGGATACGCAGTATTTT.

This clone was counted once. The V gene is TRBV6-5, the J gene TRBJ2-2; no clear D. Germline V lookup: CDR1 MNHEY, CDR2 SVGAGI. The V end was cut by 6 bases, the J end by 7 bases, with 18 bases between. CDR3 length: 15 amino acids. The CDR3 region is CASSLFSPAGGELFF. CDR3 bases: TGTGCCAGCAGCCTCTTTTCACCCGCAGGCGGGGAGCTGTTTTTT.

The chain has TRBV2 and TRBJ2-5; D possibly matches TRBD1 or TRBD2 (5 bases each). V lost 6 bases and J lost 5, with 19 bases in between. Germline-derived CDR1 and CDR2 are SNHLY and FYNNEI. The CDR3 consists of 15 residues. DNA for the CDR3: TGTGCCAGCAGCGCAGGGACGCCTTGGGCGGAGACCCAGTACTTC. This gives the protein CASSAGTPWAETQYF.

V usage is TRBV29-1 and J usage is TRBJ2-7, with a possible D match to TRBD2 (6 bases). Trimming cost V 6 bases and J 7 bases, with 10 bases left between them. Germline CDR1 SQVTM, CDR2 ANQGSEA. This CDR3 has 10 amino acids. CDR3 loop: CSVREAEQYF. In nucleotides, the CDR3 is TGCAGCGTGAGGGAGGCAGAGCAGTACTTC.

This chain joins TRBV9 and TRBJ2-2, with a tentative D call TRBD1 (5 bases). Germline V gene sequence: CDR1 SGDLS, CDR2 YYNGEE. The CDR3 is made up of 16 amino acids. V shed 0 bases and J shed 1 base, with 10 bases lying between them. This CDR3 reads CASSVAPQGNTGELFF. The CDR3, as DNA: TGTGCCAGCAGCGTAGCTCCCCAGGGGAACACCGGGGAGCTGTTTTTT. The full variable domain, rest sourced from reference TRBV9 and TRBJ2-2, is DSGVTQTPKHLITATGQRVTLRCSPRSGDLSVYWYQQSLDQGLQFLIQYYNGEERAKGNILERFSAQQFPDLHSELNLSSLELGDSALYFCASSVAPQGNTGELFFGEGSRLTVL.

This chain joins TRBV10-3 and TRBJ2-5, with D possibly being TRBD1 or TRBD2 (5 bases each). V dropped 10 bases and J dropped 2 bases, with 11 bases sitting between them. This CDR3 contains 12 residues. Germline loops: CDR1 ENHRY, CDR2 SYGVKD. The CDR3 protein is CATGAFQETQYF. CDR3 nucleotides: TGTGCCACCGGGGCCTTTCAAGAGACCCAGTACTTC.

In this sample, this clone turned up once. The chain recombines TRBV5-1 with TRBJ2-6; TRBD1 matches 12 bases. Germline V CDR1 and CDR2: SGHRS, YFSETQ. The CDR3 sequence is 17 residues long. The V segment lost 3 bases and the J segment 4 bases; nucleotides outside the gene matches: 5. CDR3 nucleotide sequence: TGCGCCAGCAGCTCAGGGACAGGGGGCTTCGGGGCCAACGTCCTGACTTTC. It encodes CASSSGTGGFGANVLTF. Supplemented by reference TRBV5-1 and TRBJ2-6, the full variable domain reads KAGVTQTPRYLIKTRGQQVTLSCSPISGHRSVSWYQQTPGQGLQFLFEYFSETQRNKGNFPGRFSGRQFSNSRSEMNVSTLELGDSALYLCASSSGTGGFGANVLTFGAGSRLTVL.

The rearrangement links TRBV6-5 to TRBJ2-1; the D is unclear. Trimming took off 6 bases at V and 3 bases at J, with 15 bases between the two ends. Germline V lookup: CDR1 MNHEY, CDR2 SVGAGI. This CDR3 contains 15 residues. For the CDR3, the DNA is TGTGCCAGCAGCCGTCGAGAGAGAAACTACAATGAGCAGTTCTTC. Its protein product is CASSRRERNYNEQFF.

CDR3: CASGLSPRDRDYEQYF. DNA of the CDR3: TGTGCTAGTGGTTTGTCCCCCCGGGACAGGGACTACGAGCAGTACTTC. The chain couples TRBV12-5 to TRBJ2-7; 9 bases line up with TRBD1. Germline lookup yields CDR1 LGHNT and CDR2 FRNRAP. After removal of 2 bases from V and 3 bases from J, the junction contained 8 bases not matched to a gene. The CDR3 length is 16 residues.

In this sample, this clone turned up once. The chain uses TRBV7-2 and TRBJ2-1; TRBD2 matches at 16 bases. The length of the CDR3 is 17 residues. Germline assignment: CDR1 SGHTA and CDR2 FQGNSA. J was trimmed by 8 bases and V by 5 bases; bases with no gene match: 9. The CDR3 DNA sequence: TGTGCCAGCAGCCGCGGGACTAGCGGGAGGGCCACCTATGAGCAGTTCTTC. Protein: CASSRGTSGRATYEQFF. Drawing the rest from reference TRBV7-2 and TRBJ2-1, the complete variable domain is GAGVSQSPSNKVTEKGKDVELRCDPISGHTALYWYRQSLGQGLEFLIYFQGNSAPDKSGLPSDRFSAERTGGSVSTLTIQRTQQEDSAVYLCASSRGTSGRATYEQFFGPGTRLTVL.

This chain uses TRBV25-1 with TRBJ1-2; TRBD1 aligns across 7 bases. Germline V gene lookup returns CDR1 MGHDK and CDR2 SYGVNS. The CDR3 consists of 14 residues. The trim removed 4 bases at V and 8 bases at J, leaving 10 bases unmatched. CDR3 region: CASSGTVTGSGYTF. CDR3 DNA sequence: TGTGCCAGCAGTGGGACGGTGACAGGGTCCGGCTACACCTTC.

The chain links TRBV6-6 to TRBJ1-4; unclear D gene. The CDR3 extends over 12 amino acids. CDR1 and CDR2 from the germline V gene are MNHNY and SVGAGI (reference sequence). Trimming took 4 bases from V and 4 from J, leaving 4 bases between them. CDR3 bases: TGTGCCAGCAGTTTCGGTAATGAAAAACTGTTTTTT. This encodes CASSFGNEKLFF.

V usage is TRBV28 and J usage is TRBJ2-5; D is uncertain. The CDR3 extends over 13 amino acids. Per germline, CDR1 MDHEN and CDR2 SYDVKM. Trimming pared 3 bases from V and 0 bases from J, leaving 5 bases between. The chain's CDR3 is CASSFPNQETQYF. In DNA, the CDR3 is TGTGCCAGCAGTTTCCCCAACCAAGAGACCCAGTACTTC.

The genes are TRBV5-1 and TRBJ1-4; D gene ambiguous. The CDR3 totals 15 residues. Looked up from germline, CDR1 is SGHRS and CDR2 is YFSETQ. The germline V and J ends were trimmed by 4 bases and 0 bases, with 10 bases remaining between them. The CDR3 region is CASSGSIATNEKLFF. CDR3 DNA: TGCGCCAGCAGCGGATCAATTGCAACTAATGAAAAACTGTTTTTT. Looking up the rest from reference TRBV5-1 and TRBJ1-4 gives the full variable domain: KAGVTQTPRYLIKTRGQQVTLSCSPISGHRSVSWYQQTPGQGLQFLFEYFSETQRNKGNFPGRFSGRQFSNSRSEMNVSTLELGDSALYLCASSGSIATNEKLFFGSGTQLSVL.

This clone has a single count. The sample contains more than one DNA sequence encoding this CDR3. V gene TRBV19 combines with J gene TRBJ1-6; no reliable D call. Germline CDR1 LNHDA, CDR2 SQIVND (reference sequence). The V end lost 1 base, the J end lost 7 bases, and 2 bases lay between the germline ends. This CDR3 has 12 amino acids. The CDR3 protein is CASSIANSPLHF. CDR3 coding DNA: TGTGCCAGTAGTATAGCAAATTCACCCCTCCACTTT.

The J gene is TRBJ2-7, the V gene TRBV5-1; no definite D call. The germline gives CDR1 SGHRS, CDR2 YFSETQ. Trimming shortened V by 2 bases and J by 5 bases, and 11 bases separated the two germline ends. The length of the CDR3 is 13 residues. As DNA, the CDR3 is TGCGCCAGCAGCTTCGGGTTTCCAAACGAGCAGTACTTC. It encodes CASSFGFPNEQYF.

CDR3: CASSLGEGETQYF. The CDR3 bases are TGTGCCAGCAGCTTAGGGGAGGGGGAGACCCAGTACTTC. The chain carries TRBV7-6 and TRBJ2-5, with 7 bases that match TRBD2. V shed 1 base and J 5 bases; nucleotides not matched to a gene: 1. The CDR3 has 13 amino acids. Germline lookup yields CDR1 SGHVS and CDR2 FNYEAQ.

The chain carries TRBV5-4 and TRBJ1-6; D not certain. There are 17 residues in the CDR3. Germline loops: CDR1 SGHNT, CDR2 YYREEE (reference sequence). V dropped 4 bases and J dropped 4 bases, with 18 bases sitting between them. CDR3 sequence (DNA): TGTGCCAGCAGCCGGGGAGGGCTAGAAGCTTATAATTCACCCCTCCACTTT. Residues: CASSRGGLEAYNSPLHF.

The rearrangement joins TRBV19 to TRBJ1-4; the match to TRBD1 covers 10 bases. Trimming cost V 4 bases and J 7 bases; bases outside gene matches: 6. CDR3 length: 15 residues. Looked up from germline, CDR1 is LNHDA and CDR2 is SQIVND (reference sequence). CDR3 DNA sequence: TGTGCCAGTAGTACCTGGACAGGGGGAGGTGAAAAACTGTTTTTT. This codes for CASSTWTGGGEKLFF.

In regard to this clone: Within the sample, other DNA sequences also encode this same CDR3. The chain uses TRBV5-1 and TRBJ2-7; possibly TRBD1 for D (6 bases). The CDR3 is made up of 14 amino acids. The germline V gene encodes CDR1 SGHRS and CDR2 YFSETQ. The V end was cut by 2 bases, the J end by 1 base, with 10 bases between. The CDR3 nucleotides read TGCGCCAGCAGCTTACAGGGAGTGTCCTACGAGCAGTACTTC. Residues: CASSLQGVSYEQYF.

A single count supports this clone. The rearrangement links TRBV25-1 to TRBJ1-5; D call uncertain. The CDR3 spans 12 residues. Germline assignment: CDR1 MGHDK and CDR2 SYGVNS. The V end was cut by 8 bases, the J end by 4 bases, with 9 bases between. The CDR3 DNA follows: TGTGCCAGCGCCGGGTCTAATCAGCCCCAGCATTTT. It codes for CASAGSNQPQHF.

This clone has more than one count but fewer than ten. This chain links TRBV11-2 with TRBJ1-2; D not resolved. The V end was cut by 0 bases, the J end by 1 base, with 6 bases between. The germline V gene encodes CDR1 SGHAT and CDR2 FQNNGV. The CDR3 spans 14 residues. The CDR3 DNA sequence: TGTGCCAGCAGCTTAGATTGGATTAACTATGGCTACACCTTC. Protein: CASSLDWINYGYTF.

This rearrangement joins TRBV5-4 to TRBJ1-4, with 7 bases aligning to TRBD1. Germline assignment: CDR1 SGHNT and CDR2 YYREEE (reference sequence). The CDR3 loop spans 16 amino acids. V trimming: 0 bases; J trimming: 5 bases; junction bases outside the gene matches: 7. The CDR3 DNA reads as TGTGCCAGCAGCTTGGGAGGGGGCTCGTCAAATGAAAAACTGTTTTTT. It encodes CASSLGGGSSNEKLFF.